This T cell receptor beta chain was found in a study of T cell changes during pregnancy in multiple sclerosis. The V end lost 1 base, the J end lost 3 bases, and 7 bases lay between the germline ends. CDR3 length: 13 amino acids. Looked up from germline, CDR1 is SGHAT and CDR2 is FQNNGV. Assay: immunoSEQ multiplex PCR; the TCRdb copy retains only in-frame clones and omits some. The sample has about 48,000 clones; almost 95% are singletons. This clone was seen only a few times. The sequence was obtained from a female donor in good health, enrolled as a control in a pregnancy study. Sample: CD4+ T cells from peripheral blood mononuclear cells, taken in the second trimester of pregnancy. V gene TRBV11-2 combines with J gene TRBJ2-7; D gene uncertain. CDR3 bases: TGTGCCAGCAGCTTAGTTCCTCGCTACGAGCAGTACTTC. It translates to CASSLVPRYEQYF. The full variable domain, in which reference TRBV11-2 and TRBJ2-7 provide the parts outside the CDR3, is EAGVAQSPRYKIIEKRQSVAFWCNPISGHATLYWYQQILGQGPKLLIQFQNNGVVDDSQLPKDRFSAERLKGVDSTLKIQPAKLEDSAVYLCASSLVPRYEQYFGPGTRLTVT.